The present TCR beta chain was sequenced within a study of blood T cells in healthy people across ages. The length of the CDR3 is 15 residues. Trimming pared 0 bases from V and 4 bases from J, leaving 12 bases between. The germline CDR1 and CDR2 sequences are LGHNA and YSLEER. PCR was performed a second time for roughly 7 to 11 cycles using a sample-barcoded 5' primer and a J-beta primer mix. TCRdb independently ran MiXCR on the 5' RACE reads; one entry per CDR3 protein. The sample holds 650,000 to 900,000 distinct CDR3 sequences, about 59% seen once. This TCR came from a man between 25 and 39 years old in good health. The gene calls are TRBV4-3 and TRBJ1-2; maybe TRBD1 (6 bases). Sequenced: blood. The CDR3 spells CASSQDRGHTYGYTF. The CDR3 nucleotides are TGCGCCAGCAGCCAAGATCGGGGACACACCTATGGCTACACCTTC.